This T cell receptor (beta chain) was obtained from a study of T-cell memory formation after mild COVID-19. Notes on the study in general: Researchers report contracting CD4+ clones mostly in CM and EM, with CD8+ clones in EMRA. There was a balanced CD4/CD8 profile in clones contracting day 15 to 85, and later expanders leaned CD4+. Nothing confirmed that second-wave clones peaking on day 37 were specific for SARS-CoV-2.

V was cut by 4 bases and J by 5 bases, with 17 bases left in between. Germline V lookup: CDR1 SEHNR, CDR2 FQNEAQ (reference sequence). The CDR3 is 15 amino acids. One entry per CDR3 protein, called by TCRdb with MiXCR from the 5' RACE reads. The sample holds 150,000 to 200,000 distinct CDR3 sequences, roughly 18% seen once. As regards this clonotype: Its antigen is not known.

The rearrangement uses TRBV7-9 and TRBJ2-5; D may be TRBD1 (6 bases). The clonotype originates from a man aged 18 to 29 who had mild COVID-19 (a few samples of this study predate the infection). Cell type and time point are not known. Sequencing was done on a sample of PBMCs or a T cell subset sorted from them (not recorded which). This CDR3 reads CASSSYRDLGETQYF. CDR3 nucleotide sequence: TGTGCCAGCAGCTCGTACAGGGATTTAGGGGAGACCCAGTACTTC.